This T cell receptor beta chain was retrieved from a study of T cells in Graves' hyperthyroidism and ophthalmopathy (dated by TCRdb to the late 2010s). About the study as a whole: Peripheral blood was sampled at the time of initial diagnosis, prior to any treatment. To identify TCR V-J signatures that set the groups apart, the researchers used a discovery cohort of 100 or so patients, made up of around 42 with Graves' ophthalmopathy and 57 with stable Graves' hyperthyroidism. Whether ophthalmopathy could be predicted prospectively was tested in an independent validation cohort made up of under 20 hyperthyroidism patients plus 17 patients who later progressed to ophthalmopathy. For training and testing, the 100 or so patients in the discovery cohort were randomly divided in a 7:3 ratio. The study also compared thyroid tissue and blood T-cell repertoires from several Graves' hyperthyroidism patients. After sampling, hyperthyroidism patients received methimazole starting at 30 mg daily, and ophthalmopathy patients received high-dose intravenous methylprednisolone. TCR Vbeta CDR3 sequencing of 140 or so peripheral blood samples (43 ophthalmopathy, roughly 74 hyperthyroidism and roughly 17 progressor patients) is reported in the paper. What the work shows at the level of the full study, not this receptor alone: In validation, the model predicted progression to ophthalmopathy a median of around six months before onset, with around 70% sensitivity and about 72% specificity. Most expanded thyroid clonotypes (frequency above 0.001) were also detected in blood, suggesting blood repertoires may reflect thyroid immune responses. Ophthalmopathy was separated from stable hyperthyroidism by a 13 V-J signature model, with 85% to 90% sensitivity and approximately 84% specificity obtained in cross-validation and 80%/75% obtained in testing. Sample size was not statistically predetermined, and investigators were not blinded to group allocation.

Hyperthyroidism patients were aged 18 to 65 years and newly diagnosed, with disease duration of less than 2 months. Exclusion was applied to patients with uncontrolled infections, other autoimmune diseases, pregnancy or lactation. Diagnoses relied on clinical symptoms, serum thyroxine and TRAb, thyroid ultrasound and orbital computed tomography. Blood from progressor patients was collected at the time of first diagnosis with hyperthyroidism, before any ophthalmopathy symptoms had appeared. PBMCs were isolated from around 10 ml of fresh peripheral blood by Ficoll-Paque density gradient centrifugation. Progressor patients were initially diagnosed with Graves' hyperthyroidism and developed ophthalmopathy during follow-up. Total RNA was extracted with Trizol reagent, and quality was checked on an Agilent 2100 Bioanalyzer. For this chain, trimming is 6 bases at the V end and 12 bases at the J end, and the number of junction bases without a gene match is 17. The cysteine opens and the phenylalanine closes a CDR3 of 17 amino acids. Of all the DNA, just the CDR3 is kept, 51 bases in frame from base 1. The germline V gene specifies SNHLY as CDR1 and FYNNEI as CDR2.

On this clonotype itself: The antigen it recognizes is unknown. No base-level quality is on record; no much larger clone is a single base apart.

The TCR beta CDR3 regions were amplified from RNA transcripts. For the first round of RT-PCR on the TCR CDR3, the HTBI primer set was used together with the Qiagen OneStep RT-PCR kit. Libraries were constructed in a second round of multiplex PCR, after which size selection and purification were carried out. The libraries were sequenced on an Illumina HiSeq2000 using paired-end 100 bp reads. The study's processing was this. SOAPnuke was used to process the raw data, with reads discarded if the reads contained adapters or uncalled bases, had a mean Phred below 15, or lacked an exact constant-primer or identifier match. COPE v1.2.5 was used to merge high-quality paired reads, and clonotypes were defined as unique nucleotide sequences. Clonotypes were aligned to IMGT TRBV, TRBD and TRBJ reference segments using MiTCR v1.1. The analysis was restricted to V-J combinations with a frequency above 0.0001, which together covered around 99% of the repertoires. The TCS score was defined as F50 (clonal expansion) divided by E x V (chaos), with BLOSUM62-based TCRdist calculated between CDR3 peptides within each V-J. Welch's t-statistics and random forest reduced 500 to 550 V-J features to 13, which were used in a naive Bayes classifier (R e1071). TCRdb took the public reads, trimmed them with fastp at Q25, ran MiXCR for clone calling and kept in-frame beta chains. Merged by CDR3 protein, the rows form single entries marked with the most common genes and DNA. The V and J calls here are based on TCRdb, not the publication. This sample has 33,000 or so distinct CDR3 sequences in its table, and about 50% of those were observed once. Jointly, the top ten make up 6.2% of the sample.

The specimen sequenced was blood. The TCR was taken from a woman between 45 and 65 years old with Graves' hyperthyroidism that later progressed to Graves' ophthalmopathy. The chain uses TRBV2 and TRBJ2-7; 16 bases in the middle match TRBD2. The CDR3 in this case is CASRAGTSGRAKGAWYF. The DNA reads as follows: TGTGCCAGCAGGGCAGGGACTAGCGGGAGGGCCAAGGGCGCATGGTACTTC.